This T cell receptor (beta chain) was identified in a study of T cells in Graves' hyperthyroidism and ophthalmopathy. CDR1 is SGHRS, CDR2 YFSETQ, per germline. The CDR3 extends over 15 amino acids. Trimming at V came to 4 bases and at J to 4 bases, leaving 6 bases not matched to a gene. Amplified TCR beta CDR3 regions derived from RNA transcripts. The HTBI primer set served for first-round RT-PCR of the TCR CDR3. MiXCR, applied by TCRdb to the multiplex PCR reads, yields one record per CDR3 protein. The sample records hundreds of thousands of distinct CDR3 sequences, 15% to 20% being singletons. This clonotype came up many times.

Sample: blood. This chain joins TRBV5-1 and TRBJ1-1; 11 bases match TRBD1. The clonotype originates from a middle-aged woman with Graves' ophthalmopathy. CDR3 sequence: CASSTGQGAGTEAFF. CDR3 nucleotides: TGCGCCAGCAGCACAGGACAGGGGGCGGGCACTGAAGCTTTCTTT.